This T cell receptor beta chain was captured in a study of cytomegalovirus exposure and HLA in healthy donors. Study as a whole: A subsequent analysis stated that the 100 to 150 validation repertoires were run on the same platform as the roughly 670 first-cohort repertoires. Broader study findings: The authors enumerated some 170 TCR beta chains as linked to cytomegalovirus.

Details on this clone: What it binds is not known.

With V trimmed by 1 base and J by 3 bases, 15 bases remained unmatched. The CDR3 loop spans 19 amino acids. CDR1 is MGHRA, CDR2 YSYEKL, per germline. TCRdb keeps only in-frame clones here, not all; method: immunoSEQ multiplex PCR. This table holds about 60,000 clones, over 85% found once. This receptor was obtained from a man younger than 30 in good health and CMV-seronegative. Specimen: PBMCs. This chain joins TRBV4-1 and TRBJ1-1; 9 nucleotides agree with TRBD1. CDR3 region: CASSQAGTGKGARDTEAFF. The DNA of the CDR3 is TGCGCCAGCAGCCAAGCTGGGACAGGGAAAGGGGCTAGGGACACTGAAGCTTTCTTT.